The rows below give T cell receptor beta chains drawn from one sample of a study of blood T cell repertoires in COVID-19. Libraries were prepared by immunoSEQ multiplex PCR; TCRdb keeps only in-frame clonotypes and omits some of them. The table shows 65,000 to 90,000 clones, with 82% occurring only once. Sample: peripheral blood. The receptor set was obtained from a woman in her sixties or seventies with acute or convalescent COVID-19. CDR3s leave out the opening cysteine and the closing phenylalanine or tryptophan. A D gene is named only where the DNA matches it firmly. Size is omitted from some rows. Given values are once, few, many or a class for expanded clones.

d_call clone_size j_call v_call cdr3_aa
TRBD2 . TRBJ2-3 TRBV6-5 ASSYSAGGHTDTQY
TRBD1 . TRBJ2-3 TRBV2 ASSEANRGFADTQY
. . TRBJ1-1 TRBV10-1 ASNTGPNTEAF
TRBD1 . TRBJ1-1 TRBV19 ASRNKPGQGAAEAF
. . TRBJ1-1 TRBV6-5 ASKRQMNTEAF
. . TRBJ2-7 TRBV13 ASSFGRGSYEQY
TRBD1 . TRBJ1-2 TRBV9 ASSSTGLYGYT
. . TRBJ2-7 TRBV4-1 ASKLGRGSYEQY
TRBD1 . TRBJ1-5 TRBV11-2 ASSITGGIQPQH
. . TRBJ1-2 TRBV20-1 SAHRQRGYT
. . TRBJ2-7 TRBV10-1 ASSESTGTYEQY
TRBD1 . TRBJ1-2 TRBV3-1/TRBV3-2 ASSQEGGQLLVGYT
TRBD1 . TRBJ2-5 TRBV7-3 ASSLTGGSAETQY
. few TRBJ1-5 TRBV4-2 ASSQDPGAGNQPQH
. few TRBJ2-1 TRBV5-1 ASSEQRTSSYNEQF
TRBD2 . TRBJ2-3 TRBV19 ASSMAAGGQDTQY
TRBD2 few TRBJ2-7 TRBV4-2 ASSRERGRYYEQY
. . TRBJ1-1 TRBV4-1 ASSQGRGGFTEAF
. . TRBJ1-5 TRBV2 ASSEMSGIGQPQH
TRBD1 once TRBJ1-2 TRBV6-4 ASGTGAGYT
. . TRBJ1-5 TRBV6-5 ASSYSTGQPQH
. once TRBJ1-4 TRBV27 ASSFVTREKLF
. . TRBJ1-5 TRBV6-5 ASMGAFNQPQH
TRBD2 . TRBJ2-5 TRBV5-1 ASSPGTSGVAGQY
. . TRBJ2-7 TRBV28 ASSPGGIEQY
. . TRBJ1-4 TRBV28 ASSPPLNNEKLF
TRBD1 . TRBJ2-5 TRBV25-1 ASSDGQGVWETQY
. . TRBJ1-2 TRBV29-1 SVEITGLGYT
. . TRBJ1-5 TRBV28 ASSLTQGHQPQH
TRBD2 . TRBJ2-7 TRBV7-2 ASSLTSGSYEQY
. . TRBJ1-4 TRBV7-8 ASSSDRTTNEKLF
TRBD2 . TRBJ2-1 TRBV5-1 ASSPGGLAGGEQF
. . TRBJ2-4 TRBV15 ATSRGVLLAGLAKNIQY
. . TRBJ2-3 TRBV5-1 ASSLGVPGTDTQY
TRBD1 . TRBJ1-2 TRBV6-1 ASSERQGAGGYT
. . TRBJ2-4 TRBV5-1 ASSLAGYGNIQY
. . TRBJ1-1 TRBV18 ASSPQGQENTEAF
TRBD1 . TRBJ1-6 TRBV28 ASSSPGQAFVNSPLH
TRBD2 . TRBJ2-3 TRBV6-6 ASRGRGGPSDTQY
TRBD1 . TRBJ1-5 TRBV4-1 ASSQEPHDGQGGSNQPQH
. . TRBJ1-5 TRBV7-6 ASSLMGGGQPQH
. . TRBJ2-7 TRBV5-1 ASSLGHYEQY
. . TRBJ1-4 TRBV2 ASRNGPAANEKLF
. . TRBJ2-5 TRBV5-1 ASSLAGKSWETQY
TRBD1 . TRBJ1-1 TRBV10-2 ASREGQGLRTEAF
. . TRBJ1-6 TRBV19 ASSINRAAGDSPLH
TRBD2 . TRBJ2-1 TRBV4-1 ASSQVSGLAPQGGYNEQF